Shown below are 11 T cell receptor beta chains from a single sample sequenced in a study of blood T cells in healthy people across ages. Next came a second PCR, run for about 7 to 12 cycles, which used a sample-barcoded 5' primer along with a J-beta primer mix. TCRdb fed the 5' RACE reads into MiXCR, producing one record per CDR3 protein. Seen here are over 600,000 distinct CDR3 sequences, around 50% observed once, and the top ten hold around a sixth. Sequenced input: blood. Source of these receptors: an elderly man in good health.

CDR3 residues: CASSQIWDNEQFF. The CDR3 DNA sequence: TGTGCCAGCAGCCAAATTTGGGACAATGAGCAGTTCTTC. The chain carries TRBV3-1 and TRBJ2-1; no firm D call. From germline, CDR1 is LGHDT and CDR2 YNNKEL (reference sequence). V was trimmed by 2 bases and J by 5 bases, leaving 7 bases between them. The CDR3 runs to 13 residues.

This clonotype was picked up a small number of times. The rearrangement links TRBV27 to TRBJ2-5, with 12 bases aligning to TRBD2. V shed 5 bases and J 11 bases; nucleotides not matched to a gene: 15. This CDR3 has 16 amino acids. CDR1 MNHEY and CDR2 SMNVEV come from the germline V gene (reference sequence). This CDR3 is CASSRLAGAPYDEQYF. CDR3 DNA sequence: TGTGCCAGCAGTCGACTAGCGGGAGCCCCCTACGATGAGCAGTACTTC.

The rearrangement uses TRBV29-1 and TRBJ2-6; 7 bases line up with TRBD1. This CDR3 contains 14 residues. The V gene end was trimmed by 7 bases and the J gene end by 0 bases; junction bases not matched to a gene: 3. Germline V gene sequence: CDR1 SQVTM, CDR2 ANQGSEA. CDR3 DNA: TGCAGCGCTGCAGGGGGCTCTGGGGCCAACGTCCTGACTTTC. This gives the protein CSAAGGSGANVLTF. Using reference TRBV29-1 and TRBJ2-6 for the parts outside the CDR3, the full variable domain is SAVISQKPSRDICQRGTSLTIQCQVDSQVTMMFWYRQQPGQSLTLIATANQGSEATYESGFVIDKFPISRPNLTFSTLTVSNMSPEDSSIYLCSAAGGSGANVLTFGAGSRLTVL.

Many counts were recorded for this clonotype. The chain carries TRBV7-9 and TRBJ2-7; TRBD2 aligns across 14 bases. CDR3 length: 13 amino acids. Per germline, CDR1 SEHNR and CDR2 FQNEAQ (reference sequence). Unmatched junction bases numbered 1, after V lost 5 bases and J lost 7 bases. The CDR3 spells CASSRLAGGEQYF. The CDR3, as DNA: TGTGCCAGCAGCCGACTAGCGGGAGGGGAGCAGTACTTC.

The chain employs TRBV4-3 and TRBJ1-4, with 8 positions matching TRBD1. Germline V gives CDR1 LGHNA, CDR2 YSLEER. With V trimmed by 0 bases and J by 16 bases, 7 bases remained unmatched. CDR3 length: 13 amino acids. The CDR3, as DNA: TGCGCCAGCAGCCAAGATCTTGGAGGGACAGGGTTTTTT. Its protein product is CASSQDLGGTGFF.

The chain recombines TRBV28 with TRBJ2-5; TRBD2 might be the D (5 bases). Germline values: CDR1 MDHEN, CDR2 SYDVKM. The CDR3 consists of 14 residues. The ends were cut back, 8 bases at V and 3 bases at J, with 16 bases in the middle. This CDR3 is CASETRAEKETQYF. In DNA form, the CDR3 reads TGTGCCAGCGAGACTCGAGCGGAGAAAGAGACCCAGTACTTC.

The chain combines TRBV29-1 with TRBJ2-1; 10 positions agree with TRBD2. Germline values: CDR1 SQVTM, CDR2 ANQGSEA. The CDR3 totals 15 residues. Trimming at V came to 4 bases and at J to 6 bases, leaving 9 bases not matched to a gene. The CDR3 sequence is CSVAPSGSGSNEQFF. In DNA, the CDR3 is TGCAGCGTTGCCCCTAGCGGGAGTGGGAGCAATGAGCAGTTCTTC.

This sequence joins TRBV6-5 and TRBJ2-7; D gene unclear. Between the trimmed V and J ends, which lost 0 bases and 1 base, there was a span of 16 bases. This CDR3 is 17 amino acids long. Germline V gene data show CDR1 as MNHEY and CDR2 as SVGAGI. The CDR3 region is CASSYSNGFSGSYEQYF. DNA of the CDR3: TGTGCCAGCAGTTACTCGAACGGTTTTTCGGGTTCCTACGAGCAGTACTTC.

The CDR3 loop is CASMSYGETQYF. The CDR3 DNA sequence: TGTGCCAGCATGAGCTATGGAGAGACCCAGTACTTC. V gene TRBV28 combines with J gene TRBJ2-5, with no clear D. CDR3 size: 12 residues. CDR1 is MDHEN, CDR2 SYDVKM, per germline. V was trimmed by 7 bases and J by 4 bases, leaving 10 bases between them.

The sample holds a few counts of this clonotype. The J gene is TRBJ1-5, the V gene TRBV5-1, with D unresolved. V lost 2 bases and J 6 bases, leaving 12 bases between the germline ends. CDR1 is SGHRS and CDR2 is YFSETQ in the germline V gene. This CDR3 spans 14 amino acids. The CDR3 is CASSFLGRGQPQHF. The CDR3 coding sequence is TGCGCCAGCAGCTTTTTAGGGCGAGGTCAGCCCCAGCATTTT.

There are a few counts of this clonotype. V is TRBV20-1 and J is TRBJ2-7; 9 bases map to TRBD2. This CDR3 region has 13 residues. V was clipped by 7 bases and J by 7 bases; unmatched bases: 11. Germline loops: CDR1 DFQATT, CDR2 SNEGSKA (reference sequence). This CDR3 reads CSVSGLASGEQYF. CDR3 bases: TGCAGTGTTTCGGGACTAGCTTCGGGGGAGCAGTACTTC.